The present T cell receptor (beta chain) was sequenced within a study of blood T cell repertoires in COVID-19. Study-level information: Donors in the United States, Italy and Spain gave samples during acute or convalescent COVID-19.

This clone was recorded once. Germline lookup yields CDR1 LNHDA and CDR2 SQIVND (reference sequence). The V end was cut by 7 bases, the J end by 2 bases, with 14 bases between. The CDR3 covers 14 residues. The repertoire was sequenced with immunoSEQ multiplex PCR; TCRdb's copy has only in-frame clones and lacks some. Counted here are roughly 100,000 clones, about 89% occurring once; the ten biggest clones make up roughly 5%. The clonotype comes from a human donor in a cohort sampled during active COVID-19. The V call is TRBV19, the J call TRBJ2-5, with D perhaps matching TRBD1 (5 bases). The specimen was peripheral blood. The CDR3 DNA follows: TGTGCCAGTAACCAAGACAGAGCACAAGAGACCCAGTACTTC. Its protein product is CASNQDRAQETQYF. The full variable domain, with the rest looked up from reference TRBV19 and TRBJ2-5, is DGGITQSPKYLFRKEGQNVTLSCEQNLNHDAMYWYRQDPGQGLRLIYYSQIVNDFQKGDIAEGYSVSREKKESFPLTVTSAQKNPTAFYLCASNQDRAQETQYFGPGTRLLVL.